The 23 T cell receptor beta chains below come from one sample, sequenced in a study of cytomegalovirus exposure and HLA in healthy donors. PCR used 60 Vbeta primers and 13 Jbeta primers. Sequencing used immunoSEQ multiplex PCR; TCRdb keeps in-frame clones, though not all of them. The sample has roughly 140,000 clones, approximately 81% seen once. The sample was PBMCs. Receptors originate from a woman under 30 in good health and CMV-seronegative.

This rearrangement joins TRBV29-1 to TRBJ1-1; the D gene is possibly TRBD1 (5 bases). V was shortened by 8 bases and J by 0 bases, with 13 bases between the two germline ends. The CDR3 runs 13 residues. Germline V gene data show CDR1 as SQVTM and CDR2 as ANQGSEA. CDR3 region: CSFSWGLNTEAFF. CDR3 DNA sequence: TGCAGCTTTTCTTGGGGCCTGAACACTGAAGCTTTCTTT.

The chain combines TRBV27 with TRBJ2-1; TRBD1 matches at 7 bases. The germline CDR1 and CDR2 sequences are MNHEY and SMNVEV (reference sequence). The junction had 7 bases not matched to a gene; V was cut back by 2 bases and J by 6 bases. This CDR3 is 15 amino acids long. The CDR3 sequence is CASSLRQGVGNEQFF. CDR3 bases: TGTGCCAGCAGTTTAAGACAGGGAGTCGGCAATGAGCAGTTCTTC.

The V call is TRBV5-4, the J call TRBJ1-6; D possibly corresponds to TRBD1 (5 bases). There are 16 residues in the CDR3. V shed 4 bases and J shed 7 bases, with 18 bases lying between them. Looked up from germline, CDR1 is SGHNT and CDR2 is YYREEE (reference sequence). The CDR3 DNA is TGTGCCAGCAGCCCATTCCCAGCGGGGGAGAATTCACCCCTCCACTTT. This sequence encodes CASSPFPAGENSPLHF.

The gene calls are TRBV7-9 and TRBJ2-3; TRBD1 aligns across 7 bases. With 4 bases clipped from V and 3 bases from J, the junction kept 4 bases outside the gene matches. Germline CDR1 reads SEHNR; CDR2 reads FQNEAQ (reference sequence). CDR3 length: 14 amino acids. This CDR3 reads CASSSTGWTDTQYF. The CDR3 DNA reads TGTGCCAGCAGCTCGACAGGGTGGACAGATACGCAGTATTTT.

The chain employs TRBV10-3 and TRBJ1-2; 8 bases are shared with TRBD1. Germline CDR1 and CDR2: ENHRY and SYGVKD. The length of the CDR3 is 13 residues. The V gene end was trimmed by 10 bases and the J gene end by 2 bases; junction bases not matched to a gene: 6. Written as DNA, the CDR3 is TGTGCCACGATGGACAGGGAAAACTATGGCTACACCTTC. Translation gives CATMDRENYGYTF.

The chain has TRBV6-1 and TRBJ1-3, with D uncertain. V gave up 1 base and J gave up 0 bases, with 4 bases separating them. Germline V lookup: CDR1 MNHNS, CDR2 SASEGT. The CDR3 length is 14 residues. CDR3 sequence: CASSEGYSGNTIYF. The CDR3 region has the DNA TGTGCCAGCAGTGAAGGTTACTCTGGAAACACCATATATTTT.

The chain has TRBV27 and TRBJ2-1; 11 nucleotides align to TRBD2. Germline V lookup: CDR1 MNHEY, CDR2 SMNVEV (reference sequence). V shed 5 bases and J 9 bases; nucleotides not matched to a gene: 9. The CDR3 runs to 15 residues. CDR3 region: CASSPNGLAGGEQFF. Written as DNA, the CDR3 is TGTGCCAGCAGTCCCAACGGGCTAGCGGGAGGTGAGCAGTTCTTC.

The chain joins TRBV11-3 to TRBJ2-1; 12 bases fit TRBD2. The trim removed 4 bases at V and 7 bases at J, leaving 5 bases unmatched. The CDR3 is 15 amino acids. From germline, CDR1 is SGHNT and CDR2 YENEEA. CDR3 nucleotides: TGTGCCAGCAGCTCCCTAGCGGGAGGGTTAAATGAGCAGTTCTTC. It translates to CASSSLAGGLNEQFF.

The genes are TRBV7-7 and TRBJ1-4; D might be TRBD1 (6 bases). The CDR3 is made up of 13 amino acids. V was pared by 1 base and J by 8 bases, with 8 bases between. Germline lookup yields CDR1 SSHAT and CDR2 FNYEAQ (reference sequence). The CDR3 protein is CASSLDQGEKLFF. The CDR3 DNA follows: TGTGCCAGCAGCTTAGATCAGGGGGAAAAACTGTTTTTT.

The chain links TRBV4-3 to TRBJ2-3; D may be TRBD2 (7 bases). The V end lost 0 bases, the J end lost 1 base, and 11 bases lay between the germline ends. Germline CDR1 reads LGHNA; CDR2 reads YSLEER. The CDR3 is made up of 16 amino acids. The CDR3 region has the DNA TGCGCCAGCAGCCAAGAAGGGGGGGTCGGCACAGATACGCAGTATTTT. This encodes CASSQEGGVGTDTQYF.

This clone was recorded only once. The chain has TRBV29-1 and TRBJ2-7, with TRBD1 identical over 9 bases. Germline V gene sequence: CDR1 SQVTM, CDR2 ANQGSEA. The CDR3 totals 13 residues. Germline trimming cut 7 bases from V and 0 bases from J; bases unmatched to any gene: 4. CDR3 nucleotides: TGCAGCGCGCTACAGGGGGCCTCCTACGAGCAGTACTTC. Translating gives CSALQGASYEQYF.

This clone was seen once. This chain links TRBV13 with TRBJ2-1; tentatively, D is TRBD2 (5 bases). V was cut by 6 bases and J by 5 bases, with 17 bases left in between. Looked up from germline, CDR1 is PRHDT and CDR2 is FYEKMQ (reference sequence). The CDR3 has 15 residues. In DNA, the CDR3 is TGTGCCAGCAGTCCATCGGGGATCGCGAACAATGAGCAGTTCTTC. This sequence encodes CASSPSGIANNEQFF.

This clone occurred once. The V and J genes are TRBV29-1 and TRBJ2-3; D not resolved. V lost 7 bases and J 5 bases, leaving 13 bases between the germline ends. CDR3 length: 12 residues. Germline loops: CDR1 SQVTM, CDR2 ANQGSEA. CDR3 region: CSAGTARDTQYF. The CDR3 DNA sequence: TGCAGCGCAGGAACCGCCAGAGATACGCAGTATTTT.

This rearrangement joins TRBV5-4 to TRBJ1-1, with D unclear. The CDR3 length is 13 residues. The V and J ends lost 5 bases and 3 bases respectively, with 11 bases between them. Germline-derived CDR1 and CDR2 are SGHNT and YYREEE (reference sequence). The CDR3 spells CASRQVADTEAFF. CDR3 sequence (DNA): TGTGCCAGCAGGCAAGTCGCGGACACTGAAGCTTTCTTT. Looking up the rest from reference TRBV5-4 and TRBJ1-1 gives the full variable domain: ETGVTQSPTHLIKTRGQQVTLRCSSQSGHNTVSWYQQALGQGPQFIFQYYREEENGRGNFPPRFSGLQFPNYSSELNVNALELDDSALYLCASRQVADTEAFFGQGTRLTVV.

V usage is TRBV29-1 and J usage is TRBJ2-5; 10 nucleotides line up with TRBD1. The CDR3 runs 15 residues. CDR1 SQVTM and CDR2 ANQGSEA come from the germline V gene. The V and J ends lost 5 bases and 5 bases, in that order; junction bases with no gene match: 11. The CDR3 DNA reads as TGCAGCGTTTCACTTTGGGACAGGGGTTGGGAGACCCAGTACTTC. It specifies CSVSLWDRGWETQYF.

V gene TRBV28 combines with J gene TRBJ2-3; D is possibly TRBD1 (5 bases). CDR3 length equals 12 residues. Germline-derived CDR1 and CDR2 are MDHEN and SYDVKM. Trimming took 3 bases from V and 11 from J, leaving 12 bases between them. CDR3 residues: CASSFLTERQYF. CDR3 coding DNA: TGTGCCAGCAGTTTCTTGACAGAGCGGCAGTATTTT.

CDR3 amino acids: CASSQGGLAGGWEQYF. DNA of the CDR3: TGTGCCAGCAGCCAAGGCGGACTAGCGGGGGGCTGGGAGCAGTACTTC. This chain connects TRBV4-2 to TRBJ2-7; 14 positions match TRBD2. The length of the CDR3 is 16 residues. The J segment lost 7 bases and the V segment lost 1 base, leaving 6 bases of the junction unmatched. Germline V lookup: CDR1 LGHNA, CDR2 YNFKEQ.

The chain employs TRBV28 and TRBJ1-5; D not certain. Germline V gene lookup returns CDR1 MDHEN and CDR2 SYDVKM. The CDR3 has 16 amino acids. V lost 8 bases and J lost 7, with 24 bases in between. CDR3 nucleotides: TGTGCCAGCGCAATAATCAGGTTCCCGGTTGAACAGCCCCAGCATTTT. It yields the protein CASAIIRFPVEQPQHF.

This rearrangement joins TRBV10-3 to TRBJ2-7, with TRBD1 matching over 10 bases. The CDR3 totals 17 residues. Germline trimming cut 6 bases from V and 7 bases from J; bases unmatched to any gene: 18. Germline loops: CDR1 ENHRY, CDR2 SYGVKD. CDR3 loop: CAIRGQGSGGFLKEQYF. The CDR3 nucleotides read TGTGCCATCAGGGGACAGGGGAGCGGGGGATTCCTCAAAGAGCAGTACTTC.

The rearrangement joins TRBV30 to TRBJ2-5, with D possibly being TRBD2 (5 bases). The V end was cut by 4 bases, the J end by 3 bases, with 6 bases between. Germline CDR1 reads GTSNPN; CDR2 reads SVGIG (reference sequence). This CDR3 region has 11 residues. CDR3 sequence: CAWTGEETQYF. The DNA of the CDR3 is TGTGCCTGGACCGGGGAAGAGACCCAGTACTTC.

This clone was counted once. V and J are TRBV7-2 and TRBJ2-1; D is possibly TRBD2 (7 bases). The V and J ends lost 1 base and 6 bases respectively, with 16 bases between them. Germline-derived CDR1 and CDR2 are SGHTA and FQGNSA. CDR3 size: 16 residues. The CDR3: CASSLGWGGPSNEQFF. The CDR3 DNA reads TGTGCCAGCAGCTTAGGTTGGGGGGGGCCTAGCAATGAGCAGTTCTTC. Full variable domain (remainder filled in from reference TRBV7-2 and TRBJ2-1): GAGVSQSPSNKVTEKGKDVELRCDPISGHTALYWYRQSLGQGLEFLIYFQGNSAPDKSGLPSDRFSAERTGGSVSTLTIQRTQQEDSAVYLCASSLGWGGPSNEQFFGPGTRLTVL.

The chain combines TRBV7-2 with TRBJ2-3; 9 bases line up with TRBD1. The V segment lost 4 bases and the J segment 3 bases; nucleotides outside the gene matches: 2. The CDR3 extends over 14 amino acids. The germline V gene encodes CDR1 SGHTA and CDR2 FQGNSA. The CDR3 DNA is TGTGCCAGCAGCTGGGACAGGGTAACAGATACGCAGTATTTT. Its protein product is CASSWDRVTDTQYF.

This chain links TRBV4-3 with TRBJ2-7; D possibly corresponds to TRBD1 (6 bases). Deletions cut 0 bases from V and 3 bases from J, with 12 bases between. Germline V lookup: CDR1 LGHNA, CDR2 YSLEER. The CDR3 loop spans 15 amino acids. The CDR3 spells CASSQDAGRGYEQYF. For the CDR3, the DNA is TGCGCCAGCAGCCAAGATGCGGGCAGGGGCTACGAGCAGTACTTC.